A selection of T cell receptor beta chains follows, all from one sample in a study of blood T cell repertoires in COVID-19. The method was immunoSEQ multiplex PCR; TCRdb's version includes in-frame clones alone and lacks a portion of them. The sample records approximately 200,000 clones, around nine tenths being singletons. Input material: peripheral blood. The receptor source for this set is a woman between 55 and 75 years old with acute or convalescent COVID-19. Each CDR3 is given with its conserved first and last residue. The D gene is left open where the match is weak.

>TRBD1|TRBV7-2|TRBJ2-7
TGTGCCAGCAGCTTAACTCAGGGGGCGCAGCAGTACTTC
CASSLTQGAQQYF
>TRBD2|TRBV5-1|TRBJ2-2
TGCGCCAGCAGCCTCTCGGGACTAGCGGGAGTGAGCACCGGGGAGCTGTTTTTT
CASSLSGLAGVSTGELFF
>-|TRBV4-1|TRBJ2-7
TGCGCCAGCAGCCACTCGCCGGGGTCACACTACGAGCAGTACTTC
CASSHSPGSHYEQYF
>-|TRBV29-1|TRBJ1-2
TGCAGCGTTGAAGACCCCGTAGGTGGAGTCTACACCTTC
CSVEDPVGGVYTF
>TRBD2|TRBV5-1|TRBJ2-5
TGCGCCAGCAGCCCGACTAGCGGGGGAGTACAAGAGACCCAGTACTTC
CASSPTSGGVQETQYF
>TRBD1|TRBV5-1|TRBJ1-5
TGCGCCAGCAGCATTGGACAGGGCGATCAGCCCCAGCATTTT
CASSIGQGDQPQHF
>TRBD1|TRBV6-5|TRBJ2-7
TGTGCCAGCAGCTCCATTCCAGGGACAGGGGGCGAGCAGTACTTC
CASSSIPGTGGEQYF
>TRBD2|TRBV5-1|TRBJ2-1
TGCGCCAGCAGCACGGGGGGGCCTATTGAGCAGTTCTTC
CASSTGGPIEQFF
>-|TRBV29-1|TRBJ1-2
TGCAGCGTAAGCAGGTCCGATGGCTACACCTTC
CSVSRSDGYTF
>TRBD2|TRBV9|TRBJ2-1
TGTGCCAGCAGCGTAGGCCCGGGAGGGCCCGGGTCAAATGAGCAGTTCTTC
CASSVGPGGPGSNEQFF
>-|TRBV30|TRBJ1-5
TGTGCCTGGAGTGTACAGGTCAATCAGCCCCAGCATTTT
CAWSVQVNQPQHF